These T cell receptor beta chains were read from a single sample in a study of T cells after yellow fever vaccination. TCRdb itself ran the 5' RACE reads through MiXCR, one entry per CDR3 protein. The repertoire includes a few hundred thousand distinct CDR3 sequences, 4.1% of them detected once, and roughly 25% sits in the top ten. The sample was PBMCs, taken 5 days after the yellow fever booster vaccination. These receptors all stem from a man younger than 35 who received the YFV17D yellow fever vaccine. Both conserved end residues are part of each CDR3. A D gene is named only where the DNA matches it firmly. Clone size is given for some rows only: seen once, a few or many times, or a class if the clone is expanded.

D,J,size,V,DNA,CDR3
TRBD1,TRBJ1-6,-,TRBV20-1,TGCAGTGCTAGGCCAGGGATGACAGGGGATTCACCCCTCCACTTT,CSARPGMTGDSPLHF
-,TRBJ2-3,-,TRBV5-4,TGTGCCAGCAGCTCACACTCAGATGATACGCAGTATTTT,CASSSHSDDTQYF
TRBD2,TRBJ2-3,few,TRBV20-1,TGCAGTGCTAGAATTAGCGGGGAGCGCACAGATACGCAGTATTTT,CSARISGERTDTQYF
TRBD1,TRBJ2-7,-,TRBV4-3,TGCGCCAGCAGCCAATCCCGAGCCCGACAGGGTTACGAGCAGTACTTC,CASSQSRARQGYEQYF
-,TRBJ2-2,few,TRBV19,TGTGCCAGTAGGCAGGGTGGCGGGGAGCTGTTTTTT,CASRQGGGELFF
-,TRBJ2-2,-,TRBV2,TGTGCCAGCACAACCGGGACAACGAACACCGGGGAGCTGTTTTTT,CASTTGTTNTGELFF
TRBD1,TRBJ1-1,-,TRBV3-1,TGTGCCAGCAGCCAATCGACAGGGGTGCCTGAAGCTTTCTTT,CASSQSTGVPEAFF
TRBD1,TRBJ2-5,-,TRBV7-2,TGTGCCAGCAGCTTGGGGGACAGGGGGCAGGGTGGGACCCAGTACTTC,CASSLGDRGQGGTQYF
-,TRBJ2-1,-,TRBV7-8,TGTGCCAGCGCTTGGTCGAACGGTTACAATGAGCAGTTCTTC,CASAWSNGYNEQFF
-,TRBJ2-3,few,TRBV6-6,TGTGCCAGCGTTGACTGGAAGAATACGCAGTATTTT,CASVDWKNTQYF
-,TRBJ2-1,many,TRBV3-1,TGTGCCAGCAGCCAAGGGACAGTATTTTACAATGAGCAGTTCTTC,CASSQGTVFYNEQFF
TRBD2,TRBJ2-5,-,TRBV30,TGTGCCTGCTCGACTAGCGGGGAAGAGACCCAGTACTTC,CACSTSGEETQYF
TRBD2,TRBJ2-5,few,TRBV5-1,TGCGCCAGCAGCTTAAGCGGGGGGTTTACAGAGACCCAGTACTTC,CASSLSGGFTETQYF
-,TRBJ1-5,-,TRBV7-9,TGTGCCAGCAGCCCTCGGGGGGACAACAATCAGCCCCAGCATTTT,CASSPRGDNNQPQHF
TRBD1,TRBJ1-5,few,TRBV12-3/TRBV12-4,TGTGCCAGCAGCACCGGGACAGGGCGCGGTCAGCCCCAGCATTTT,CASSTGTGRGQPQHF
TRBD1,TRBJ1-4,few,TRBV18,TGTGCCAGCTCACTGGACAGGGATGGAGAAAAACTGTTTTTT,CASSLDRDGEKLFF
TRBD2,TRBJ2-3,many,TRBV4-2,TGTGCCAGCAGCCAGAAGCGGGGGAGCACAGATACGCAGTATTTT,CASSQKRGSTDTQYF
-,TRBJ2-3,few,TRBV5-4,TGTGCCAGCAGCGGGGGGCTCAGCCGCACAGATACGCAGTATTTT,CASSGGLSRTDTQYF
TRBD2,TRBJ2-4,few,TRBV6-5,TGTGCCAGCAGTGACCCGCGGGGGGGACGAAACATTCAGTACTTC,CASSDPRGGRNIQYF
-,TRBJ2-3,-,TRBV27,TGTGCCAGCAGTTTATCCGGGAAACTAGGAAGCACAGATACGCAGTATTTT,CASSLSGKLGSTDTQYF
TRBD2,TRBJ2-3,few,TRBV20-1,TGCAGTGCTAGATCGGCTAGCGGGCCGGTGATAAGCACAGATACGCAGTATTTT,CSARSASGPVISTDTQYF
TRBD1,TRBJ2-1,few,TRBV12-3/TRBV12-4,TGTGCCAGCAGTTGGACAGGGGGCAATGAGCAGTTCTTC,CASSWTGGNEQFF
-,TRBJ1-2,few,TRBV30,TGTGCCTGGAGTGTGGGATATGGCTACACCTTC,CAWSVGYGYTF
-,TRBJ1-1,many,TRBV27,TGTGCCAGCAGTTTATTGGGCTACTTCCGGGTGGGTGCCACTGAAGCTTTCTTT,CASSLLGYFRVGATEAFF
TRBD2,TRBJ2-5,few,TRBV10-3,TGTGCCATCAGTGAGACCCCGGGGGGAGAGACCCAGTACTTC,CAISETPGGETQYF
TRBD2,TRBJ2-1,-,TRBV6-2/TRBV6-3,TGTGCCAGCACCCACCCCCGCGTAGCGGGGGGTTACAATGAGCAGTTCTTC,CASTHPRVAGGYNEQFF
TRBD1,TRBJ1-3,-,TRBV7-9,TGTGCCAGCAGCTTTGGGACAGCCCGAAACACCATATATTTT,CASSFGTARNTIYF
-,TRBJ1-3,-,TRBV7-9,TGTGCCAGCAGCCCACCTGCGGGGCTGGGTGGAAACACCATATATTTT,CASSPPAGLGGNTIYF
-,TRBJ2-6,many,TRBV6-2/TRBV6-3,TGTGCCAGCAACAGACGAATAGGCTCTGGGGCCAACGTCCTGACTTTC,CASNRRIGSGANVLTF
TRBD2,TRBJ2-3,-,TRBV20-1,TGCAGTGCTATAGTGGTAGCGGGCCGCACAGATACGCAGTATTTT,CSAIVVAGRTDTQYF